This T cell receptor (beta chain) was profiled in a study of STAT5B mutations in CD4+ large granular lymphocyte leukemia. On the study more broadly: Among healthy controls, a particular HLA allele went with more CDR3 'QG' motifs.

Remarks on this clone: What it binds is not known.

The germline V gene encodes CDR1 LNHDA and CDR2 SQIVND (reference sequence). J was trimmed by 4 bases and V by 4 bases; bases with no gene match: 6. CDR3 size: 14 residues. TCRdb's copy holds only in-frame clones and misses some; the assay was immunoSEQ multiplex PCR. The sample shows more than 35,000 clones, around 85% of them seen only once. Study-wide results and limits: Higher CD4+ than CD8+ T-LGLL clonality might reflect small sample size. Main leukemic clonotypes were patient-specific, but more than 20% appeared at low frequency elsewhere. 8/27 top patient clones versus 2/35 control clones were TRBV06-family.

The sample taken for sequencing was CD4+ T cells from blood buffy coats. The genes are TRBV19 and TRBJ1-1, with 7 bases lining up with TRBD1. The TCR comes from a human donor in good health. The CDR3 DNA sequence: TGTGCCAGTAGTAGAGGGGGCAGGGCCACTGAAGCTTTCTTT. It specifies CASSRGGRATEAFF.